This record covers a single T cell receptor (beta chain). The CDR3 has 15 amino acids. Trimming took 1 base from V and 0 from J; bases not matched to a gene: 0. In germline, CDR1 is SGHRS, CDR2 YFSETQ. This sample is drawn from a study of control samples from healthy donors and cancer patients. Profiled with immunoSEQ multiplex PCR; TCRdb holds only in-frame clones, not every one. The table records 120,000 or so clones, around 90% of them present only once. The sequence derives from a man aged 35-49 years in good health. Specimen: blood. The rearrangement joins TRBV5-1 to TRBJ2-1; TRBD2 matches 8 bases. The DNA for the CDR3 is TGCGCCAGCAGCTTGAGCGGGAGCTCCTACAATGAGCAGTTCTTC. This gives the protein CASSLSGSSYNEQFF.